The 28 T cell receptor beta chains presented below share a single source sample, sequenced in a study of blood T cell repertoires in COVID-19. Assay used: immunoSEQ multiplex PCR; TCRdb lists only in-frame clones, some missing. The profile shows 97,000 or so clones, 70% to 85% of them singletons. Source material: peripheral blood. Receptors originate from a man between 65 and 85 years old with acute or convalescent COVID-19.

The genes are TRBV5-1 and TRBJ1-5; possibly TRBD1 for D (6 bases). The CDR3 is 14 amino acids. Trimming stripped 0 bases from V and 9 bases from J, with 13 bases between. From germline, CDR1 is SGHRS and CDR2 YFSETQ. The CDR3 DNA reads TGCGCCAGCAGCTTGGAGGGTTTACAGGGGCCCCAGCATTTT. Protein sequence: CASSLEGLQGPQHF.

The rearrangement uses TRBV29-1 and TRBJ2-2; 8 bases match TRBD2. The CDR3 is 17 residues long. Per the germline V gene, CDR1 is SQVTM and CDR2 is ANQGSEA. V was pared by 5 bases and J by 6 bases, with 17 bases of the junction left unmatched. CDR3 residues: CSVSSIAGRGGPGELFF. The CDR3 nucleotides read TGCAGCGTTTCTTCAATAGCGGGACGAGGGGGACCCGGGGAGCTGTTTTTT.

In its sample, this clone was seen once. The V and J genes are TRBV18 and TRBJ1-1; TRBD1 matches 8 bases. The V segment lost 0 bases and the J segment 6 bases; nucleotides outside the gene matches: 6. CDR1 is KGHSH and CDR2 is LQKENI in the germline V gene. CDR3 length: 15 residues. The CDR3 protein is CASSPPAGGSPEAFF. For the CDR3, the DNA is TGTGCCAGCTCACCACCGGCAGGGGGCAGCCCTGAAGCTTTCTTT.

V and J are TRBV10-1 and TRBJ2-7, with 8 bases lining up with TRBD1. The V gene's germline CDR1 is WNHNN and CDR2 SYGVQD (reference sequence). Germline trimming cut 5 bases from V and 3 bases from J; bases unmatched to any gene: 3. This CDR3 has 13 residues. CDR3 in DNA: TGCGCCAGCAGTCATGGACAGGGCTACGAGCAGTACTTC. As protein: CASSHGQGYEQYF.

A few counts support this clone. The chain employs TRBV18 and TRBJ1-3; maybe TRBD1 (6 bases). The germline V and J ends were trimmed by 3 bases and 0 bases, with 9 bases remaining between them. CDR3 length equals 15 residues. Germline V gene lookup returns CDR1 KGHSH and CDR2 LQKENI. The CDR3 coding sequence is TGTGCCAGCTCACCTACAGGGCCCTCTGGAAACACCATATATTTT. It yields the protein CASSPTGPSGNTIYF.

This sequence joins TRBV7-9 and TRBJ2-1, with D perhaps TRBD2 (6 bases). Germline lookup yields CDR1 SEHNR and CDR2 FQNEAQ (reference sequence). Trimming took 4 bases from V and 12 from J, leaving 13 bases between them. This CDR3 has 12 amino acids. Written as DNA, the CDR3 is TGTGCCAGCAGCTCCGGGAGTTATGGGCAGTTCTTC. This sequence encodes CASSSGSYGQFF.

The chain has TRBV4-1 and TRBJ2-2; unclear D gene. Germline V lookup: CDR1 MGHRA, CDR2 YSYEKL. The length of the CDR3 is 14 residues. The V end lost 0 bases, the J end lost 2 bases, and 4 bases lay between the germline ends. The CDR3 coding sequence is TGCGCCAGCAGCCAAGATCTCAACACCGGGGAGCTGTTTTTT. Translation gives CASSQDLNTGELFF.

The chain combines TRBV19 with TRBJ2-7; no definite D call. Germline assignment: CDR1 LNHDA and CDR2 SQIVND (reference sequence). CDR3 size: 15 residues. V was pared by 3 bases and J by 2 bases, with 14 bases between. The CDR3 sequence: CASSISAVKTYEQYF. The CDR3 DNA sequence: TGTGCCAGTAGTATCTCTGCGGTAAAAACCTACGAGCAGTACTTC.

The CDR3 DNA sequence: TGTGCCAGCAGCTTGGTATTCTCAGGGGTTGGTGAGCAGTTCTTC. Encoded protein: CASSLVFSGVGEQFF. The chain couples TRBV5-5 to TRBJ2-1, with D perhaps TRBD1 (6 bases). Germline V gene data show CDR1 as SGHKS and CDR2 as YYEKEE (reference sequence). The CDR3 is 15 residues long. The ends were cut back, 0 bases at V and 9 bases at J, with 16 bases in the middle.

The chain uses TRBV7-2 and TRBJ1-2; D perhaps matches TRBD1 (6 bases). V was trimmed by 1 base and J by 4 bases, leaving 16 bases between them. The CDR3 totals 16 residues. Germline CDR1 and CDR2: SGHTA and FQGNSA. The CDR3 DNA follows: TGTGCCAGCAGCTTAGAGGTACAGGGTCGGAGCTATGGCTACACCTTC. The encoded protein is CASSLEVQGRSYGYTF.

The V gene is TRBV6-1, the J gene TRBJ2-1; TRBD2 matches at 9 bases. Germline CDR1 and CDR2: MNHNS and SASEGT. The CDR3 length is 16 residues. V lost 1 base to trimming and J lost 7 bases; unmatched junction nucleotides: 8. This chain's CDR3 is CASSEGIAGGINEQFF. The CDR3 coding sequence is TGTGCCAGCAGTGAAGGGATCGCGGGGGGGATTAATGAGCAGTTCTTC.

The chain is built from TRBV20-1 and TRBJ2-7; TRBD1 aligns across 11 bases. V lost 3 bases to trimming and J lost 0 bases; unmatched junction nucleotides: 4. Germline V lookup: CDR1 DFQATT, CDR2 SNEGSKA (reference sequence). The CDR3 contains 15 residues. CDR3 in DNA: TGCAGTGCTAGTGGGGACAGGGGGATCTCCTACGAGCAGTACTTC. Translating it yields CSASGDRGISYEQYF.

In this sample, this clone turned up many times. The chain recombines TRBV11-2 with TRBJ2-2, with D possibly TRBD2 on 5 matching bases. Trimming left V 2 bases short and J 2 bases short, with 9 bases between. Germline CDR1 and CDR2: SGHAT and FQNNGV. This CDR3 spans 15 amino acids. The CDR3 is CASSLLRTNTGELFF. CDR3 nucleotides: TGTGCCAGCAGCTTATTGAGGACTAACACCGGGGAGCTGTTTTTT.

This chain uses TRBV11-3 with TRBJ2-7; 12 positions agree with TRBD1. V was pared by 5 bases and J by 5 bases, with 10 bases of the junction left unmatched. This CDR3 comprises 16 residues. Germline-derived CDR1 and CDR2 are SGHNT and YENEEA. The CDR3 is CASSLGTGTGGHEQYF. CDR3 coding DNA: TGTGCCAGCAGCCTAGGGACCGGGACAGGGGGCCACGAGCAGTACTTC.

The chain carries TRBV11-3 and TRBJ2-7; perhaps TRBD1 as D (5 bases). The CDR3 runs 13 residues. Germline CDR1 SGHNT, CDR2 YENEEA. Trimming cost V 3 bases and J 1 base, with 7 bases left between them. The CDR3 protein is CASSFGQSYEQYF. As DNA, the CDR3 is TGTGCCAGCAGCTTTGGACAATCCTACGAGCAGTACTTC.

This clone was observed a few times. The chain has TRBV5-6 and TRBJ1-2; 10 bases align to TRBD1. Germline V CDR1 and CDR2: SGHDT, YYEEEE. CDR3 size: 13 residues. V trimming: 2 bases; J trimming: 13 bases; junction bases outside the gene matches: 8. For the CDR3, the DNA is TGTGCCAGCAGCTTTCGGGACAGGGGAGATGCCACCTTC. Protein sequence: CASSFRDRGDATF.

The J gene is TRBJ2-7, the V gene TRBV6-5; TRBD2 matches 7 bases. There are 15 residues in the CDR3. Germline CDR1 reads MNHEY; CDR2 reads SVGAGI. V gave up 6 bases and J gave up 8 bases; unmatched junction bases: 16. CDR3 bases: TGTGCCAGCAGCCCCCCGGGAGGCGCAGGGCCCAAGCAGTACTTC. This translates into CASSPPGGAGPKQYF.

The chain combines TRBV2 with TRBJ2-6; D gene unclear. Germline loops: CDR1 SNHLY, CDR2 FYNNEI. The CDR3 spans 17 residues. V was shortened by 6 bases and J by 0 bases, with 15 bases between the two germline ends. The CDR3 nucleotides read TGTGCCAGCAGCGTCTCCTGGGCTAACTCTGGGGCCAACGTCCTGACTTTC. Translated: CASSVSWANSGANVLTF. The full variable domain, its missing parts supplied by reference TRBV2 and TRBJ2-6, is EPEVTQTPSHQVTQMGQEVILRCVPISNHLYFYWYRQILGQKVEFLVSFYNNEISEKSEIFDDQFSVERPDGSNFTLKIRSTKLEDSAMYFCASSVSWANSGANVLTFGAGSRLTVL.

The genes are TRBV3-1 (or the pseudogene TRBV3-2) and TRBJ2-5; 15 bases fit TRBD2. After removal of 1 base from V and 11 bases from J, the junction contained 2 bases not matched to a gene. In germline, CDR1 is LGHDT, CDR2 YNNKEL (reference sequence). CDR3 length: 14 residues. CDR3 region: CASSQGTSGRGQYF. CDR3 DNA sequence: TGTGCCAGCAGCCAAGGGACTAGCGGGAGGGGACAGTACTTC.

This clone was counted once. This chain connects TRBV10-3 to TRBJ2-1; 10 positions match TRBD2. Trimming cost V 10 bases and J 9 bases; bases outside gene matches: 12. This CDR3 is 14 amino acids long. The V gene's germline CDR1 is ENHRY and CDR2 SYGVKD. CDR3 DNA: TGTGCCACTGGGGGGCTAGCGGGAGTGGGTGAGCAGTTCTTC. Its translation: CATGGLAGVGEQFF.

The chain uses TRBV2 and TRBJ1-4; tentatively, D is TRBD1 (5 bases). V lost 7 bases and J 8 bases, leaving 17 bases between the germline ends. The V gene's germline CDR1 is SNHLY and CDR2 FYNNEI. This CDR3 has 14 residues. For the CDR3, the DNA is TGTGCCAGCACGGGCAGGGAAGGTAACGAAAAACTGTTTTTT. Amino acids: CASTGREGNEKLFF.

The V call is TRBV24-1, the J call TRBJ2-2, with unresolved D. Germline CDR1 and CDR2: KGHDR and SFDVKD. The CDR3 has 13 amino acids. The V end lost 7 bases, the J end lost 4 bases, and 9 bases lay between the germline ends. CDR3 nucleotides: TGTGCCACCAGCCCATCCGGCACCGGGGAGCTGTTTTTT. Amino acid sequence: CATSPSGTGELFF.

V gene TRBV5-1 combines with J gene TRBJ1-3; 10 bases line up with TRBD1. There are 13 residues in the CDR3. The trim removed 4 bases at V and 8 bases at J, leaving 3 bases unmatched. The germline V gene has CDR1 SGHRS and CDR2 YFSETQ. The CDR3 sequence is CASSRQGADTIYF. Written as DNA, the CDR3 is TGCGCCAGCAGCCGACAGGGGGCGGACACCATATATTTT.

This chain connects TRBV29-1 to TRBJ1-6, with a tentative D call TRBD1 (5 bases). V shed 4 bases and J shed 5 bases, with 12 bases lying between them. CDR1 and CDR2 (germline): SQVTM, ANQGSEA. This CDR3 has 14 residues. This CDR3 is CSVGGGMDNSPLHF. The DNA of the CDR3 is TGCAGCGTTGGTGGGGGGATGGATAATTCACCCCTCCACTTT. Full variable domain (outside the CDR3, taken from reference TRBV29-1 and TRBJ1-6): SAVISQKPSRDICQRGTSLTIQCQVDSQVTMMFWYRQQPGQSLTLIATANQGSEATYESGFVIDKFPISRPNLTFSTLTVSNMSPEDSSIYLCSVGGGMDNSPLHFGNGTRLTVT.

The chain combines TRBV4-2 with TRBJ1-6, with TRBD1 matching 7 bases. This CDR3 is 16 amino acids long. The germline V gene encodes CDR1 LGHNA and CDR2 YNFKEQ. Unmatched junction bases numbered 5, after V lost 2 bases and J lost 4 bases. DNA of the CDR3: TGTGCCAGCAGCCAATCTGCGGGACAGTATAATTCACCCCTCCACTTT. This sequence encodes CASSQSAGQYNSPLHF.

The rearrangement joins TRBV7-3 to TRBJ2-7; maybe TRBD2 (6 bases). The germline V and J ends were trimmed by 3 bases and 6 bases, with 18 bases remaining between them. Germline V gives CDR1 SGHTA, CDR2 FQGTGA. The CDR3 length is 15 residues. This CDR3 reads CASSFGAGPQAEQYF. The CDR3 DNA is TGTGCCAGCAGCTTTGGGGCGGGACCTCAGGCCGAGCAGTACTTC. The full variable domain, with the rest looked up from reference TRBV7-3 and TRBJ2-7, is GAGVSQTPSNKVTEKGKYVELRCDPISGHTALYWYRQSLGQGPEFLIYFQGTGAADDSGLPNDRFFAVRPEGSVSTLKIQRTERGDSAVYLCASSFGAGPQAEQYFGPGTRLTVT.

This chain joins TRBV30 and TRBJ1-2; D is unresolved. The CDR3 has 12 residues. Trimming removed 0 bases at V and 8 bases at J, with 10 bases between. Germline V gene data show CDR1 as GTSNPN and CDR2 as SVGIG (reference sequence). The CDR3 here is CAWSVSERGYTF. CDR3 nucleotides: TGTGCCTGGAGTGTATCCGAGAGAGGCTACACCTTC.

This rearrangement joins TRBV2 to TRBJ2-5; 7 bases are a match to TRBD2. V lost 4 bases and J lost 1; bases outside the gene matches: 6. Looked up from germline, CDR1 is SNHLY and CDR2 is FYNNEI. The CDR3 has 15 amino acids. The CDR3: CASSAERGLQETQYF. Written as DNA, the CDR3 is TGTGCCAGCAGTGCGGAGCGGGGCCTCCAAGAGACCCAGTACTTC. Full variable domain (remainder filled in from reference TRBV2 and TRBJ2-5): EPEVTQTPSHQVTQMGQEVILRCVPISNHLYFYWYRQILGQKVEFLVSFYNNEISEKSEIFDDQFSVERPDGSNFTLKIRSTKLEDSAMYFCASSAERGLQETQYFGPGTRLLVL.